This TCR beta chain comes out of a study of blood T cell repertoires in COVID-19. Overall study context: The analysed material was cDNA or gDNA that came from T cells, B-cell-depleted T cells, or PBMCs.

Repertoires were generated with immunoSEQ multiplex PCR, while TCRdb's copy carries only in-frame clones and drops some. Altogether some 90,000 clones are present, 86% being singletons, with the ten largest covering around a sixth. Germline V CDR1 and CDR2: GTSNPN, SVGIG (reference sequence). The trim removed 2 bases at V and 8 bases at J, leaving 7 bases unmatched. This CDR3 comprises 14 residues. V is TRBV30 and J is TRBJ1-4; 8 bases match TRBD1. The sequenced material came from peripheral blood. The source is an elderly woman with acute or convalescent COVID-19. The CDR3 here is CAWSPDRVEEKLFF. CDR3 nucleotides: TGTGCCTGGAGTCCGGACAGGGTTGAGGAAAAACTGTTTTTT.